This T cell receptor beta chain stems from a study of identical twins. Trimming took 0 bases from V and 0 from J, leaving 6 bases between them. The germline gives CDR1 SGHRS, CDR2 YFSETQ. The CDR3 consists of 15 residues. Each CDR3 protein is one row after TCRdb ran MiXCR on the 5' RACE reads. The table lists hundreds of thousands of distinct CDR3 sequences, about 24% of them singletons. The same data also contributed to another study, on T cells expressing NK-cell markers. This second study says: Most of the eight sequenced donors were HCMV-seropositive; one was seronegative.

The V call is TRBV5-1, the J call TRBJ1-4; D uncertain. The source material was CD4+ T cells sorted from blood. This TCR came from a young woman in good health. CDR3 in amino acids: CASSLAGATNEKLFF. The CDR3 bases are TGCGCCAGCAGCTTGGCCGGGGCAACTAATGAAAAACTGTTTTTT.